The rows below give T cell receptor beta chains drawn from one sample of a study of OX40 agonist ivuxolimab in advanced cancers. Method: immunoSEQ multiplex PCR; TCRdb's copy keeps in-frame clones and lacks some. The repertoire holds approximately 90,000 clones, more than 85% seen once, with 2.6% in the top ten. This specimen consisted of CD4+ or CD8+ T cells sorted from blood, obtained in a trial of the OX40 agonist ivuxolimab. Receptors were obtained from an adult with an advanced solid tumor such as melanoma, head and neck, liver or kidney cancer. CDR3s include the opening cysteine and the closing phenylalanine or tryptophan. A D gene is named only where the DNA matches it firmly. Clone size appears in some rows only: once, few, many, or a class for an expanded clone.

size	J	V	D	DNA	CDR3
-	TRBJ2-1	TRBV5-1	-	TGCGCCAGCAGCACCCGGGACTGGTACAATGAGCAGTTCTTC	CASSTRDWYNEQFF
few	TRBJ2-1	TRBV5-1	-	TGCGCCAGCAGCCCCGGGCTGACGAGCGGTACTGACAATGAGCAGTTCTTC	CASSPGLTSGTDNEQFF
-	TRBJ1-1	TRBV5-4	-	TGTGCCAGCAGCTTGGCAGGTAACACTGAAGCTTTCTTT	CASSLAGNTEAFF
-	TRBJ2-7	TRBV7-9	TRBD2	TGTGCCAGCAGCCGAAGACTAGCGGGAGCCTACGAGCAGTACTTC	CASSRRLAGAYEQYF
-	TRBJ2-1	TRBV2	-	TGTGCCAGCACTGGGCAGGGGGGTTACAATGAGCAGTTCTTC	CASTGQGGYNEQFF
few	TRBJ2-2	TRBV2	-	TGTGCCAGCAGTGCGGCACCCACCGGGGAGCTGTTTTTT	CASSAAPTGELFF
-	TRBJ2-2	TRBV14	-	TGTGCCAGCAGCAAAACCAGGCTAGTCACCGGGGAGCTGTTTTTT	CASSKTRLVTGELFF
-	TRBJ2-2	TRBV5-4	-	TGTGCCAGCAGCTCACGAGGTACCGGGGAGCTGTTTTTT	CASSSRGTGELFF
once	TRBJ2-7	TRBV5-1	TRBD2	TGCGCCAGCAGCTTTACCGGGACTAGCGGGAGAACCGAGCAGTACTTC	CASSFTGTSGRTEQYF
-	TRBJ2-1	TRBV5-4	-	TGTGCCAGCAGCTTGGGGGGGGCGCAAGGGAACAATGAGCAGTTCTTC	CASSLGGAQGNNEQFF
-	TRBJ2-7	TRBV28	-	TGTGCCAGCAGGTTCGGGGGTGGCGAGCAGTACTTC	CASRFGGGEQYF
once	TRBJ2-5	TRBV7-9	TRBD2	TGTGCCAGCAGCTTAGGACTAGCGGGAGGGCAAGAGACCCAGTACTTC	CASSLGLAGGQETQYF
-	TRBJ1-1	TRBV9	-	TGTGCCAGCAGCGTAGGGGCACCGAACACTGAAGCTTTCTTT	CASSVGAPNTEAFF
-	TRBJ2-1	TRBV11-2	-	TGTGCCAGCAGCTTAGGGGCCTCCTACAATGAGCAGTTCTTC	CASSLGASYNEQFF
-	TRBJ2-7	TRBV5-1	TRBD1	TGCGCCAGCAGTCCAGGACAGGAAGGGGCCTACGAGCAGTACTTC	CASSPGQEGAYEQYF
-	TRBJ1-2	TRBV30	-	TGTGCCTGGTCCCGGGGTAACTATGGCTACACCTTC	CAWSRGNYGYTF
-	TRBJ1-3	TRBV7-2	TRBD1	TGTGCCAGCAGCGTGGGACAGTCAACTGGAAACACCATATATTTT	CASSVGQSTGNTIYF
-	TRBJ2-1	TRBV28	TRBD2	TGTGCCAGCAGAGGGACTAGCGGGACCAATGAGCAGTTCTTC	CASRGTSGTNEQFF
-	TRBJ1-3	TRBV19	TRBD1	TGTGCCAGTACACGACAGGGGCTCGGAAACACCATATATTTT	CASTRQGLGNTIYF
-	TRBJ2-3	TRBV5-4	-	TGTGCCAGCAGCTTGTTCCTCACAGATACGCAGTATTTT	CASSLFLTDTQYF
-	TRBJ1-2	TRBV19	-	TGTGCCAGTAGTTATGAAGACAGGAGGGTCTATGGCTACACCTTC	CASSYEDRRVYGYTF
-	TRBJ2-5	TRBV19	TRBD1	TGTGCCAGTAGTACGACAGGGCGTGGAGAGACCCAGTACTTC	CASSTTGRGETQYF
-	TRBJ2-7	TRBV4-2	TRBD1	TGTGCCAGCAGCCAATTCGGGCAGGGGGCCTACGAGCAGTACTTC	CASSQFGQGAYEQYF
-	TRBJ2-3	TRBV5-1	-	TGCGCCAGCAGCTCCGGGACGGTGAGCACAGATACGCAGTATTTT	CASSSGTVSTDTQYF
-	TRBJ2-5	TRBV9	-	TGTGCCAGCAGCGTAGCTGGAGGGTTCGGGGAGACCCAGTACTTC	CASSVAGGFGETQYF
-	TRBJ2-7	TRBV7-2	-	TGTGCCAGCAGCTTGTATGGCAGCTCCTACGAGCAGTACTTC	CASSLYGSSYEQYF
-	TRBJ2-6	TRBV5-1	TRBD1	TGCGCCAGCAGCTTGGAAGGACAGGGGGCAGCCGGGGCCAACGTCCTGACTTTC	CASSLEGQGAAGANVLTF
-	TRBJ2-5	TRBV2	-	TGTGCCAGCAGTGAAACGCCGTGGACGGGAAGAGAGACCCAGTACTTC	CASSETPWTGRETQYF
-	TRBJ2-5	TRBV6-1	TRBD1	TGTGCCAGCAGTGAATCCGACGACAGGGGCGGTACCCAGTACTTC	CASSESDDRGGTQYF
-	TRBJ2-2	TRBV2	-	TGTGCCAGCAGAAGGGCGGGCACCGGGGAGCTGTTTTTT	CASRRAGTGELFF
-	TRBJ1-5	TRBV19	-	TGTGCCAGTAGTACGGGCAGGGTTGGCAATCAGCCCCAGCATTTT	CASSTGRVGNQPQHF
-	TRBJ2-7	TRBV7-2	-	TGTGCCAGCACGCAAACGGCCCCCCCGCGCTCCGAGCAGTACTTC	CASTQTAPPRSEQYF
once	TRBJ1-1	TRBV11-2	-	TGTGCCAGCAGCCCACACATGGGTGAAGCTTTCTTT	CASSPHMGEAFF
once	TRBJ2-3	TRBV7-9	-	TGTGCCAGCAGCTTCCGGGACACAGATACGCAGTATTTT	CASSFRDTDTQYF
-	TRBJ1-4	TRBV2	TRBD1	TGTGCCAGCAGCCAGGACAGGGGAAGTGAAAAACTGTTTTTT	CASSQDRGSEKLFF
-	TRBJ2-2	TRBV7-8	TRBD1	TGTGCCAGCAGCTTTGCAGGGGGCTACACCGGGGAGCTGTTTTTT	CASSFAGGYTGELFF
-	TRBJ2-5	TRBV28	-	TGTGCCAGCAGTTTACGGGAGACCCAGTACTTC	CASSLRETQYF
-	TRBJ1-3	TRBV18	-	TGTGCCAGCTCACCATTTAGTAGGACAGACTCTGGAAACACCATATATTTT	CASSPFSRTDSGNTIYF
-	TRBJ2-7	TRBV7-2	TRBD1	TGTGCCAGCACCCCGGGACAGGGCCCCTACGAGCAGTACTTC	CASTPGQGPYEQYF
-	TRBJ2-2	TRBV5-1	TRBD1	TGCGCCAGCAGTTCCGGGACAGCAAACACCGGGGAGCTGTTTTTT	CASSSGTANTGELFF
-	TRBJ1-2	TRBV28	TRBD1	TGTGCCAGCAGTTCTGGACAGGGCCTAGGCTATGGCTACACCTTC	CASSSGQGLGYGYTF
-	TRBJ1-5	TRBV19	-	TGTGCCAGTAGTTGGGATAGGGGCAATCAGCCCCAGCATTTT	CASSWDRGNQPQHF
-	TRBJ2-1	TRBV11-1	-	TGTGCCAGCAGCTTCGACAATGAGCAGTTCTTC	CASSFDNEQFF
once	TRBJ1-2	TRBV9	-	TGTGCCAGCAGCCCCGGCCCGGCCGCCAGCTACACCTTC	CASSPGPAASYTF
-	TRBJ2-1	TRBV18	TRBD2	TGTGCCAGCTCATGGGGACTAGCGGGAGTCGGTGAGCAGTTCTTC	CASSWGLAGVGEQFF
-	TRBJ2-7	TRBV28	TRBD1	TGTGCCAGCAGTTTGTGGGGCAGGGGGCTCGGGGAGCAGTACTTC	CASSLWGRGLGEQYF
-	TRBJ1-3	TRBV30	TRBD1	TGTGCCTCTAACAGGGGCAGGGGCGACACCATATATTTT	CASNRGRGDTIYF
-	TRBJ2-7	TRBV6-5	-	TGTGCCAGCAAGTCAGGAGGGTACGAGCAGTACTTC	CASKSGGYEQYF
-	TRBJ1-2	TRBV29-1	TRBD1	TGCAGCGTGTCCAGGGGGCTAAGTGGTGGCTACACCTTC	CSVSRGLSGGYTF
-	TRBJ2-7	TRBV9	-	TGTGCCAGCAGCCCGAGACCCCAGTACGAGCAGTACTTC	CASSPRPQYEQYF
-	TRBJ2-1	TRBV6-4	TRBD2	TGTGCCAGCAGAGGGACGGTAAGCGGGAGTTTCTTC	CASRGTVSGSFF
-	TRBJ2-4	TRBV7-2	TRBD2	TGTGCCAGCAGCTTAGCGGCCCAGGGGGCTAGCGGGAGGGCCGGGAACATTCAGTACTTC	CASSLAAQGASGRAGNIQYF
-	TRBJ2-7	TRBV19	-	TGTGCCAGTAGTAAACAGGGTTCCTACGAGCAGTACTTC	CASSKQGSYEQYF
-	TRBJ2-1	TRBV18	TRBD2	TGTGCCAGCTCACCACCCGGACTAGCGGGAGGGAGCTCCTACAATGAGCAGTTCTTC	CASSPPGLAGGSSYNEQFF